The rows below give T cell receptor beta chains drawn from one sample of a study of blood T cell repertoires in COVID-19. The assay was immunoSEQ multiplex PCR, and TCRdb's table has in-frame clones only and misses some. The sample has roughly 340,000 clones; about 88% are singletons. The source material was peripheral blood. The source of these receptors is a woman aged 65 to 85 with COVID-19, enrolled during active disease. The CDR3 runs from the conserved cysteine through the conserved F or W. D genes are given only for firm matches.

TRBD1 | TRBJ2-5 | TRBV24-1 | TGTGCCACCAGTGACCCCAGGGGGCCAGGAGAGACCCAGTACTTC | CATSDPRGPGETQYF
TRBD2 | TRBJ2-5 | TRBV9 | TGTGCCAGCAGCGTAGCTTCAGGGACTAGCGGGGGGATACTAGAGACCCAGTACTTC | CASSVASGTSGGILETQYF
. | TRBJ1-2 | TRBV20-1 | TGCAGTGCTAGTGAGAGGGACTATGGCTACACCTTC | CSASERDYGYTF
. | TRBJ2-7 | TRBV28 | TGTGCCAGCAGTCCTACGGGGGAATACGAGCAGTACTTC | CASSPTGEYEQYF
. | TRBJ2-7 | TRBV4-1 | TGCGCCAGCAGCCCGAACCGCCAGAACGAGCAGTACTTC | CASSPNRQNEQYF
TRBD1 | TRBJ1-4 | TRBV19 | TGTGCCAGTAGACAGGGGTCAACCTATGAAAAACTGTTTTTT | CASRQGSTYEKLFF
. | TRBJ1-2 | TRBV4-1 | TGCGCCAGCAGCCCCGGACAGTATGGCTACACCTTC | CASSPGQYGYTF
. | TRBJ1-2 | TRBV10-3 | TGTGCCATCAGTGATTCCAGGGGAATAGGCTACACCTTC | CAISDSRGIGYTF
TRBD1 | TRBJ1-2 | TRBV12-5 | TGTGCTAGTGGTTTGGTCCCGGGACAGGGGCGATCGGGTGGCTACACCTTC | CASGLVPGQGRSGGYTF
. | TRBJ2-3 | TRBV27 | TGTGCCAGCAGTCCGCCGTCTAACTTCGCCACAGATACGCAGTATTTT | CASSPPSNFATDTQYF
TRBD2 | TRBJ2-5 | TRBV7-2 | TGTGCCAGCAGCTTAAGCGGGACCGACCAGTACTTC | CASSLSGTDQYF
. | TRBJ1-5 | TRBV4-1 | TGCGCCAGCAGCCAATACTCAGGGAGGTATAGCAATCAGCCCCAGCATTTT | CASSQYSGRYSNQPQHF
. | TRBJ1-1 | TRBV19 | TGTGCCAGTAGTATAGCCTACCCGGGGACAAACACTGAAGCTTTCTTT | CASSIAYPGTNTEAFF